This T cell receptor (beta chain) appears in the sequencing data of a study of T cells after yellow fever vaccination. Overall study: When fractions had low cell numbers, they were prepared with SMART-Seq v4 Ultra Low Input. Whole-study results and caveats: Most clones from primary vaccination resurfaced after the booster (roughly 96% CD4, around 90% CD8). A weaker but faster secondary response was observed, peaking on day 5 versus 15.

In this sample, this clonotype turned up a few times. Its target is unknown. Template switching by 5'RACE produced TCR cDNA, adding a universal primer site and UMIs. TCRdb called the 5' RACE reads again in MiXCR, with one record for every CDR3 protein. The table lists approximately 550,000 distinct CDR3 sequences, 15% to 20% of them singletons. Germline loops: CDR1 SGHVS, CDR2 FQNEAQ. CDR3 length equals 15 residues. With V trimmed by 5 bases and J by 3 bases, 5 bases remained unmatched. This TCR derives from a young man who received the YFV17D yellow fever vaccine. Sample: PBMCs, taken 15 days after the yellow fever booster vaccination. The chain employs TRBV7-8 and TRBJ2-1; TRBD2 agrees at 9 bases. In nucleotides, the CDR3 is TGTGCCAGCAGCCGGGGACTAGCTCACTACAATGAGCAGTTCTTC. It is translated as CASSRGLAHYNEQFF.